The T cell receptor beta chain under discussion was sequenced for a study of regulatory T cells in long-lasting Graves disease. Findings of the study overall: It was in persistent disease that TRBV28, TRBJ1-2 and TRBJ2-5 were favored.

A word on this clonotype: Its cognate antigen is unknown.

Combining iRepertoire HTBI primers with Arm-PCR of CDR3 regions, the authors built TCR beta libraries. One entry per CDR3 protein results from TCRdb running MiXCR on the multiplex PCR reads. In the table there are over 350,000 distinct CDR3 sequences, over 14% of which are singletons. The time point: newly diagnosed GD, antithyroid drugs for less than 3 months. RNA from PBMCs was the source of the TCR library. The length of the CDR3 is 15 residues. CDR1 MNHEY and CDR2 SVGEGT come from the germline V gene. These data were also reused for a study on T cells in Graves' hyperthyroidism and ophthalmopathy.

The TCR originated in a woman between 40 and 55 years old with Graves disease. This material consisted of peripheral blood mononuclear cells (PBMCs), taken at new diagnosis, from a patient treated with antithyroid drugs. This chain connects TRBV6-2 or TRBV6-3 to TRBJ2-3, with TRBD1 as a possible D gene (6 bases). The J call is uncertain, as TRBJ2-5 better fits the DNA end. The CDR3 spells CASSYIRGRGETQYF. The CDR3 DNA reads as TGTGCCAGCAGTTATATCAGGGGAAGGGGAGAGACCCAGTACTTC.